Each of the 9 T cell receptor beta chains below was sequenced from the same sample in a study of blood T cell repertoires in COVID-19. Clones were sequenced by immunoSEQ multiplex PCR, and TCRdb holds only the in-frame ones, with some missing. The table includes 100,000 or so clones, roughly 79% detected once. The sample consisted of peripheral blood. The receptors here all came from a human donor in a cohort sampled during active COVID-19.

This chain links TRBV9 with TRBJ2-3; TRBD2 matches at 10 bases. The junction had 7 bases not matched to a gene; V was cut back by 2 bases and J by 4 bases. Germline CDR1 is SGDLS and CDR2 is YYNGEE. CDR3 size: 16 residues. The CDR3 DNA reads TGTGCCAGCAGCGTCCTACCTAGCGGGAGTTCAGATACGCAGTATTTT. Amino acid sequence: CASSVLPSGSSDTQYF.

The J gene is TRBJ1-2, the V gene TRBV12-3 or TRBV12-4; weak D call: TRBD1 (5 bases). Trimming took off 1 base at V and 10 bases at J, with 10 bases between the two ends. The CDR3 sequence is 12 residues long. The CDR3 loop is CASSLDRRNYTF. The CDR3, as DNA: TGTGCCAGCAGTTTAGACAGGCGAAACTACACCTTC.

This clone has more than one count but fewer than ten. The rearrangement links TRBV21-1 to TRBJ2-2; the tabulated D call, TRBD1, remains unverified against the DNA. TRBV21-1 is described as a pseudogene. This CDR3 region has 15 residues. For the CDR3, the DNA is TGTGCCAGCAGCCATAGGACAGGGCCGGTCGGGGAGCTGTTTTTT. It yields the protein CASSHRTGPVGELFF.

Only a few counts were recorded for this clone. CDR3 nucleotides: TGTGCCAGCAGCTTGGGTCGCAGGGCCTTTCCTGAAGCTTTCTTT. Translation gives CASSLGRRAFPEAFF. V gene TRBV5-6 combines with J gene TRBJ1-1; TRBD1 is a possible D gene (5 bases). V was trimmed by 0 bases and J by 6 bases, leaving 15 bases between them. CDR3 length: 15 residues. Germline CDR1 and CDR2: SGHDT and YYEEEE.

The chain links TRBV19 to TRBJ2-7, with 9 bases identical to TRBD1. Germline V gene data show CDR1 as LNHDA and CDR2 as SQIVND (reference sequence). The CDR3 contains 16 residues. V lost 5 bases and J lost 4; bases outside the gene matches: 12. The CDR3 DNA sequence: TGTGCCAGTAGTCTACGACCGGGACAGGGACGGTACGAGCAGTACTTC. Encoded protein: CASSLRPGQGRYEQYF.

The chain joins TRBV14 to TRBJ2-5, with D uncertain. Trimming took off 2 bases at V and 6 bases at J, with 7 bases between the two ends. The CDR3 runs to 12 residues. Per the germline V gene, CDR1 is SGHDN and CDR2 is FVKESK. CDR3 DNA: TGTGCCAGCAGCCAAACAATTCAGACCCAGTACTTC. This encodes CASSQTIQTQYF. The full variable domain, in which reference TRBV14 and TRBJ2-5 provide the parts outside the CDR3, is EAGVTQFPSHSVIEKGQTVTLRCDPISGHDNLYWYRRVMGKEIKFLLHFVKESKQDESGMPNNRFLAERTGGTYSTLKVQPAELEDSGVYFCASSQTIQTQYFGPGTRLLVL.

The chain is built from TRBV5-1 and TRBJ2-7; 9 nucleotides line up with TRBD1. Germline V CDR1 and CDR2: SGHRS, YFSETQ. CDR3 length equals 15 residues. Trimming cost V 4 bases and J 2 bases; bases outside gene matches: 7. The CDR3 coding sequence is TGCGCCAGCAGCAGGGGACAGGGAGCGACCTACGAGCAGTACTTC. This sequence encodes CASSRGQGATYEQYF. Complete variable domain (other parts from reference TRBV5-1 and TRBJ2-7): KAGVTQTPRYLIKTRGQQVTLSCSPISGHRSVSWYQQTPGQGLQFLFEYFSETQRNKGNFPGRFSGRQFSNSRSEMNVSTLELGDSALYLCASSRGQGATYEQYFGPGTRLTVT.

The chain has TRBV7-2 and TRBJ2-7; D is undetermined. The CDR3 runs 11 residues. With 4 bases removed from V and 3 bases from J, the gap between germline ends came to 4 bases. Germline assignment: CDR1 SGHTA and CDR2 FQGNSA. CDR3 sequence (DNA): TGTGCCAGCAGCTCCATCTACGAGCAGTACTTC. As protein: CASSSIYEQYF.

The V call is TRBV5-6, the J call TRBJ2-7, with D possibly matching TRBD2 (7 bases). The CDR3 is 15 amino acids. Between the trimmed V and J ends, which lost 4 bases and 6 bases, there was a span of 20 bases. Looked up from germline, CDR1 is SGHDT and CDR2 is YYEEEE. The CDR3 DNA reads as TGTGCCAGCAGCCAATTTCGGGGGGCCCTCGGCGAGCAGTACTTC. The encoded protein is CASSQFRGALGEQYF. Full variable domain (remainder filled in from reference TRBV5-6 and TRBJ2-7): DAGVTQSPTHLIKTRGQQVTLRCSPKSGHDTVSWYQQALGQGPQFIFQYYEEEERQRGNFPDRFSGHQFPNYSSELNVNALLLGDSALYLCASSQFRGALGEQYFGPGTRLTVT.